This entry describes one TCR beta chain. This clone was seen only a few times. The target of this receptor is not known. No base-level quality is on record; no much larger clone is a single base apart. The germline V gene sets CDR1 to SNHLY and CDR2 to FYNNEI. Counted from cysteine to phenylalanine, this CDR3 has 14 amino acids. CDR3 DNA is the only sequence kept; it has 42 bases, read in frame from the first base. The V end loses 10 bases and the J end loses 7 bases, and a stretch of 19 bases separates them. The immunoSEQ assay, a bias-controlled multiplex PCR with V- and J-specific primers, was used to amplify TCR beta CDR3 regions from genomic DNA. In a second PCR step, a proprietary barcode and Illumina adapter sequences were attached to the CDR3 amplicons. CDR3 libraries were sequenced on an Illumina MiSeq instrument. The study's own analysis went as follows. Export and quality control were handled in immunoSEQ Analyzer 3.0, while downstream analyses relied on R Bioconductor and Immunarch. Only productive rearrangements in the normalized downsampled data set went into calculating the repertoire metrics. In the normalized cohort, a clonotype counted as pathologically expanded if the clonotype was larger than 5 templates. The Inverse Simpson Index served as the measure of repertoire diversity. The non-normalized data set was used for CMV-specificity analyses so that all clonotypes could be captured. TCRdb obtained this table from immuneACCESS and retained in-frame rearrangements with V and J assigned. These tables miss some clones; where compared with another copy, unresolved V genes account for less than half of the shortfall, and the remainder is unexplained. V, J and clone size derive from that table, while D and trimming were established from the DNA sequence. Here the sample has over 8,000 clones; 50% to 65% occur a single time. Of the sample, around 13% is held by the ten largest clones.

The sample is drawn from a study of T cell clonotyping in hematopoietic cell transplantation (dated by TCRdb to the early 2020s). Looking at the study overall: A total of 130 to 150 blood samples were collected in the study from around 40 consecutive transplant recipients and their related donors. Recruitment of patients ran from late 2015 to early 2017, and follow-up continued until September 2020 or until death.

Overall study outcomes, separate from this receptor: After transplant, TCR diversity in recipients dropped, and pathologically expanded clonotypes climbed progressively between day 30 and day 180. Inverse Simpson Index values from donors and from recipients before transplant predicted broader TCR repertoire diversity after transplant. The sample size was limited and the cells went unsorted, which meant the CD4 and CD8 repertoire contributions could not be told apart. Only a small fraction of recipient repertoires overlapped donor repertoires, with over 97% appearing de novo at the given depth.

Read against the paper, the sample's time point label means: 100 days after allo-HCT. Blood from recipients was drawn roughly 28 days before transplant, then again at days 30, 100 and 180 after transplant. Nuclei Lysis Solution was used to extract genomic DNA from fresh or cryopreserved unfractionated peripheral blood mononuclear cells. The clonotype was recovered from a female patient in her 50s who had an allogeneic stem cell transplant from an unrelated donor, so the T cells may come from the graft donor. Some clones in this sample may be carry-over from other donors' samples. The sequence joins TRBV2 to TRBJ1-4; no D gene call is confident. Source: peripheral blood mononuclear cells, taken 100 days after allogeneic stem cell transplant. The DNA is TGTGCCAACCACCGAGAGGGTGGCGGTGAAAAACTGTTTTTT. This sequence encodes CANHREGGGEKLFF.